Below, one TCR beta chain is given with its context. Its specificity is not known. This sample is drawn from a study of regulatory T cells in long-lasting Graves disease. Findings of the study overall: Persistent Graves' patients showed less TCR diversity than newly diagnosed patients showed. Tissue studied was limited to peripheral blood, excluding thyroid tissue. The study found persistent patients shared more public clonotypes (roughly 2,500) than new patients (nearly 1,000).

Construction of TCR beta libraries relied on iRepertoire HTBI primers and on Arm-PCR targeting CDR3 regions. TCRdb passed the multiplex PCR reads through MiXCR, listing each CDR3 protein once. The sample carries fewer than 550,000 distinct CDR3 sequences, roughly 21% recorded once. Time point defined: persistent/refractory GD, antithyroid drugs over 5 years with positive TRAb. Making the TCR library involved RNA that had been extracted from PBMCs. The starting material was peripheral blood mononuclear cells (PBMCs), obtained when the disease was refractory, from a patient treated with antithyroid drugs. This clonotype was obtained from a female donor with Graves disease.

The CDR3 bases are TGCGCCAGCAGCCAAGAAGGGACGCTCTGGGGCTACACCTTC. This gives the protein CASSQEGTLWGYTF. The chain employs TRBV4-3 and TRBJ1-2, with TRBD1 as a possible D gene (5 bases). Germline V gene data show CDR1 as LGHNA and CDR2 as YSLEER. This CDR3 is 14 amino acids long. V was pared by 0 bases and J by 8 bases, with 13 bases between.